A single sample gave rise to the 28 T cell receptor beta chains below, sequenced in a study of T cells in tuberculosis. Sequencing was performed with immunoSEQ multiplex PCR; in TCRdb, only in-frame clones are kept and a portion is missing. The table has about 25,000 clones, 95% seen once. Specimen: PBMCs. These TCRs come from a donor aged 10-35 years with latent tuberculosis or without tuberculosis infection.

The CDR3 here is CASISRGQLYGYTF. CDR3 in DNA: TGTGCCAGCATCTCTCGGGGACAACTCTATGGCTACACCTTC. The chain uses TRBV7-2 and TRBJ1-2; TRBD1 is a possible D gene (6 bases). Between the trimmed V and J ends, which lost 7 bases and 4 bases, there was a span of 16 bases. From germline, CDR1 is SGHTA and CDR2 FQGNSA. The CDR3 runs to 14 residues.

The J gene is TRBJ2-1, the V gene TRBV5-1, with D maybe TRBD2 (6 bases). The V end lost 4 bases, the J end lost 7 bases, and 12 bases lay between the germline ends. This CDR3 comprises 13 residues. Germline CDR1 and CDR2: SGHRS and YFSETQ. For the CDR3, the DNA is TGCGCCAGCAGCCTAGAACGGGGGAATGAGCAGTTCTTC. As protein: CASSLERGNEQFF.

This chain uses TRBV11-2 with TRBJ1-4; D possibly corresponds to TRBD1 (6 bases). The CDR3 covers 15 residues. V was cut by 9 bases and J by 3 bases, with 17 bases left in between. Looked up from germline, CDR1 is SGHAT and CDR2 is FQNNGV. The CDR3: CASSGHLSPNEKLFF. The CDR3 DNA reads as TGTGCCAGTTCGGGACACCTAAGTCCTAATGAAAAACTGTTTTTT.

This chain links TRBV19 with TRBJ2-7; TRBD1 matches at 8 bases. CDR1 and CDR2 from the germline V gene are LNHDA and SQIVND (reference sequence). The CDR3 has 15 residues. The V gene end was trimmed by 2 bases and the J gene end by 0 bases; junction bases not matched to a gene: 3. Here the CDR3 reads CASSIPGQASYEQYF. CDR3 nucleotide sequence: TGTGCCAGTAGTATACCGGGACAGGCCTCCTACGAGCAGTACTTC.

CDR3 DNA sequence: TGTGCCAGTACCCGAGGGGTGGGAGGTTCACCCCTCCACTTT. Translated: CASTRGVGGSPLHF. V gene TRBV19 combines with J gene TRBJ1-6; tentatively, D is TRBD1 (5 bases). V lost 7 bases and J lost 9, with 16 bases in between. The germline gives CDR1 LNHDA, CDR2 SQIVND (reference sequence). The CDR3 loop spans 14 amino acids.

The gene calls are TRBV2 and TRBJ2-7, with 7 bases matching TRBD1. The CDR3 spans 19 residues. The ends lost 5 bases at V and 0 bases at J; junction bases unmatched: 19. The germline gives CDR1 SNHLY, CDR2 FYNNEI. The CDR3 region is CASSQGWGQLILSSYEQYV. For the CDR3, the DNA is TGTGCCAGCAGTCAGGGGTGGGGACAGCTAATCCTCAGCTCCTACGAGCAGTACGTC.

This rearrangement joins TRBV5-1 to TRBJ2-3; the match to TRBD1 covers 7 bases. The length of the CDR3 is 15 residues. V was clipped by 3 bases and J by 4 bases; unmatched bases: 8. CDR1 is SGHRS, CDR2 YFSETQ, per germline. The CDR3 DNA follows: TGCGCCAGCAGCTCCATGACAGGGCCTCCAGATACGCAGTATTTT. Translating it yields CASSSMTGPPDTQYF. Together with reference TRBV5-1 and TRBJ2-3, the CDR3 gives the full variable domain: KAGVTQTPRYLIKTRGQQVTLSCSPISGHRSVSWYQQTPGQGLQFLFEYFSETQRNKGNFPGRFSGRQFSNSRSEMNVSTLELGDSALYLCASSSMTGPPDTQYFGPGTRLTVL.

This rearrangement joins TRBV11-3 to TRBJ1-3; D unclear. There are 14 residues in the CDR3. V shed 7 bases and J shed 7 bases, with 17 bases lying between them. The germline gives CDR1 SGHNT, CDR2 YENEEA. The CDR3 loop reads CASTSRERRNTIYF. CDR3 coding DNA: TGTGCCAGCACCTCCCGGGAGCGTCGGAACACCATATATTTT.

The rearrangement uses TRBV4-1 and TRBJ2-5; D uncertain. CDR3 size: 14 residues. Trimming took 1 base from V and 5 from J, leaving 11 bases between them. Germline V lookup: CDR1 MGHRA, CDR2 YSYEKL. CDR3 bases: TGCGCCAGCAGCCAAGTCCTAGTTGGGGAGACCCAGTACTTC. It codes for CASSQVLVGETQYF.

This clone showed up just once. This sequence joins TRBV5-1 and TRBJ1-5; 10 positions agree with TRBD1. CDR3 length: 15 amino acids. J lost 4 bases, V lost 4 bases, and 5 bases had no gene match. Per germline, CDR1 SGHRS and CDR2 YFSETQ. In nucleotides, the CDR3 is TGCGCCAGCAGCCTGGGGGACAGGGGAAATCAGCCCCAGCATTTT. Translation gives CASSLGDRGNQPQHF.

DNA of the CDR3: TGTGCCAGCACCCAAGGGGGGGGTTCCTACACTGAAGCTTTCTTT. Residues: CASTQGGGSYTEAFF. This chain joins TRBV2 and TRBJ1-1; perhaps TRBD1 as D (6 bases). CDR3 length: 15 residues. V lost 7 bases and J 3 bases, leaving 18 bases between the germline ends. Germline values: CDR1 SNHLY, CDR2 FYNNEI.

The chain employs TRBV19 and TRBJ2-1; D unresolved. Germline CDR1 and CDR2: LNHDA and SQIVND (reference sequence). This CDR3 spans 15 amino acids. V shed 5 bases and J shed 2 bases, with 13 bases lying between them. CDR3 sequence reads: CASSPRRLTYNEQFF. The CDR3 nucleotides are TGTGCCAGTAGTCCCCGAAGACTCACCTACAATGAGCAGTTCTTC.

This chain joins TRBV11-2 and TRBJ1-6; D perhaps matches TRBD1 (6 bases). The germline V and J ends were trimmed by 6 bases and 5 bases, with 14 bases remaining between them. The CDR3 has 15 amino acids. Germline loops: CDR1 SGHAT, CDR2 FQNNGV. CDR3: CASRWGRGNNSPLHF. The CDR3 bases are TGTGCCAGCAGATGGGGAAGGGGGAATAATTCACCCCTCCACTTT.

The V gene is TRBV11-3, the J gene TRBJ2-7; TRBD2 agrees at 9 bases. Looked up from germline, CDR1 is SGHNT and CDR2 is YENEEA. Trimming cost V 5 bases and J 5 bases; bases outside gene matches: 4. The CDR3 loop spans 13 amino acids. Here the CDR3 reads CASSPAGGHEQYF. CDR3 nucleotide sequence: TGTGCCAGCAGCCCAGCGGGGGGCCACGAGCAGTACTTC.

The chain couples TRBV5-1 to TRBJ1-1, with 8 positions matching TRBD1. CDR3 length: 13 amino acids. Trimming removed 1 base from V and 4 bases from J; junction bases left unmatched: 0. The germline V gene encodes CDR1 SGHRS and CDR2 YFSETQ. The CDR3 DNA reads as TGCGCCAGCAGCTTGACAGGGGGCACTGAAGCTTTCTTT. It is translated as CASSLTGGTEAFF.

This clone has a single count. The V and J genes are TRBV30 and TRBJ2-7, with 8 bases aligning to TRBD1. V shed 0 bases and J 2 bases; nucleotides not matched to a gene: 9. Germline values: CDR1 GTSNPN, CDR2 SVGIG (reference sequence). The CDR3 extends over 16 amino acids. CDR3 DNA: TGTGCCTGGAGTGTGGGACAGGCAGGGGGAGCCTACGAGCAGTACTTC. Protein product: CAWSVGQAGGAYEQYF.

The gene calls are TRBV7-2 and TRBJ1-2; 7 bases map to TRBD1. Per the germline V gene, CDR1 is SGHTA and CDR2 is FQGNSA. The CDR3 runs to 14 residues. V shed 4 bases and J 8 bases; nucleotides not matched to a gene: 10. CDR3 in DNA: TGTGCCAGCAGCTCAGGGGGACAACGTGGAGGCTACACCTTC. Translation: CASSSGGQRGGYTF.

The chain combines TRBV2 with TRBJ1-1; D is undetermined. CDR3 length equals 13 residues. CDR1 is SNHLY, CDR2 FYNNEI, per germline. V dropped 10 bases and J dropped 3 bases, with 15 bases sitting between them. The CDR3 region is CAISTGKHTEAFF. CDR3 bases: TGTGCCATCTCCACGGGGAAGCACACTGAAGCTTTCTTT.

This clone was seen once. This sequence joins TRBV30 and TRBJ2-1; tentatively, D is TRBD2 (5 bases). The CDR3 loop spans 13 amino acids. V lost 3 bases and J lost 6, with 12 bases in between. Per germline, CDR1 GTSNPN and CDR2 SVGIG (reference sequence). CDR3 sequence reads: CAWSTWAGNEQFF. CDR3 in DNA: TGTGCCTGGAGCACATGGGCGGGCAATGAGCAGTTCTTC.

This clone was picked up a small number of times. The chain's CDR3 is CASTQTGKNSPLHF. The CDR3 DNA is TGTGCCAGCACGCAGACAGGGAAGAATTCACCCCTCCACTTT. V and J are TRBV2 and TRBJ1-6; 7 nucleotides align to TRBD1. Germline assignment: CDR1 SNHLY and CDR2 FYNNEI. The CDR3 has 14 residues. The V segment lost 7 bases and the J segment 7 bases; nucleotides outside the gene matches: 7.

J is TRBJ1-1 and V is TRBV21-1. TRBV21-1 is annotated as a pseudogene. CDR3 length: 16 amino acids. The CDR3 region is CASLNGGEKLNTEAFF. CDR3 bases: TGTGCCAGCTTGAATGGAGGGGAGAAGCTGAACACTGAAGCTTTCTTT.

This clone was recorded only once. V gene TRBV5-4 combines with J gene TRBJ1-1; maybe TRBD1 (6 bases). The V end lost 4 bases, the J end lost 8 bases, and 12 bases lay between the germline ends. Germline CDR1 reads SGHNT; CDR2 reads YYREEE (reference sequence). The CDR3 spans 12 residues. DNA of the CDR3: TGTGCCAGCAGCCGGGACATCAGAGAAGCTTTCTTT. Its protein is CASSRDIREAFF.

The J gene is TRBJ1-6, the V gene TRBV2; possibly TRBD1 for D (5 bases). The CDR3 is made up of 13 amino acids. The V end was cut by 3 bases, the J end by 10 bases, with 10 bases between. The V gene's germline CDR1 is SNHLY and CDR2 FYNNEI. The CDR3 spells CASSEWGESPLHF. CDR3 bases: TGTGCCAGCAGTGAGTGGGGGGAGTCACCCCTCCACTTT.

This clone was seen once. In DNA, the CDR3 is TGCGCCAGCACCCTCGGCGGGGGCGGCACAGATACGCAGTATTTT. Translation gives CASTLGGGGTDTQYF. The chain links TRBV5-1 to TRBJ2-3; tentatively, D is TRBD2 (7 bases). This CDR3 has 15 amino acids. Trimming pared 6 bases from V and 1 base from J, leaving 15 bases between. Looked up from germline, CDR1 is SGHRS and CDR2 is YFSETQ.

The chain links TRBV21-1 to TRBJ2-3; TRBD2 is the table's D call and was not checked against the DNA. TRBV21-1 is flagged as a pseudogene. This CDR3 has 19 amino acids. In DNA form, the CDR3 reads TGTGCCAGCAGCTCCAACGTCACTAGCGGGGCATGTTCACAGGATACGCAGTATTTT. Its protein product is CASSSNVTSGACSQDTQYF.

This clone was picked up a small number of times. The V gene is TRBV30, the J gene TRBJ2-2; 10 bases align to TRBD1. The V segment lost 0 bases and the J segment 5 bases; nucleotides outside the gene matches: 6. Germline assignment: CDR1 GTSNPN and CDR2 SVGIG (reference sequence). The CDR3 runs 16 residues. Here the CDR3 reads CAWSVPTGGRTGELFF. The CDR3 region has the DNA TGTGCCTGGAGTGTACCGACAGGGGGCAGAACCGGGGAGCTGTTTTTT.

This chain joins TRBV10-3 and TRBJ1-2; TRBD1 aligns across 8 bases. This CDR3 spans 15 amino acids. The germline gives CDR1 ENHRY, CDR2 SYGVKD. The V gene end was trimmed by 1 base and the J gene end by 5 bases; junction bases not matched to a gene: 6. The CDR3 protein is CAISEFDRGAYGYTF. Here the CDR3 DNA reads TGTGCCATCAGTGAGTTTGACAGGGGCGCGTATGGCTACACCTTC.

V is TRBV18 and J is TRBJ2-7, with TRBD1 matching 9 bases. Germline CDR1 reads KGHSH; CDR2 reads LQKENI. This CDR3 is built from 16 residues. J was trimmed by 4 bases and V by 3 bases; bases with no gene match: 10. CDR3 residues: CASSPSETGGRYEQYF. Written as DNA, the CDR3 is TGTGCCAGCTCACCGTCCGAAACAGGGGGCAGATACGAGCAGTACTTC. Supplemented by reference TRBV18 and TRBJ2-7, the full variable domain reads NAGVMQNPRHLVRRRGQEARLRCSPMKGHSHVYWYRQLPEEGLKFMVYLQKENIIDESGMPKERFSAEFPKEGPSILRIQQVVRGDSAAYFCASSPSETGGRYEQYFGPGTRLTVT.